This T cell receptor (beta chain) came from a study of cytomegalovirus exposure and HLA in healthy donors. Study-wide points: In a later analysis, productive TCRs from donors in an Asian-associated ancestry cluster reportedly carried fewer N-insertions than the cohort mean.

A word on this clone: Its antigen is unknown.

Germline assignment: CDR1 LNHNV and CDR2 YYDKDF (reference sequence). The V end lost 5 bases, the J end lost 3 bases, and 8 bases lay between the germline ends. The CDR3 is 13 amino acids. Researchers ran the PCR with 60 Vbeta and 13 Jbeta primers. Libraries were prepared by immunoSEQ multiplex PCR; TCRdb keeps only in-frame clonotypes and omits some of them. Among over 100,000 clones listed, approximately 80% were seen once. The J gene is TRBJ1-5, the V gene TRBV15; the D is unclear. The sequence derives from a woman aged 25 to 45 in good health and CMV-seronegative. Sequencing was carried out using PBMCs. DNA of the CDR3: TGTGCCACCAGCGGCAAATACAATCAGCCCCAGCATTTT. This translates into CATSGKYNQPQHF.